The 16 T cell receptor beta chains in this list originate from one sample, sequenced in a study of T cell responses to AZD1222 COVID-19 vaccine. Clones were sequenced by immunoSEQ multiplex PCR, and TCRdb holds only the in-frame ones, with some missing. The sample lists some 130,000 clones; around 84% were seen once. Source: peripheral blood, taken on day 0 of AZD1222 vaccination. The receptors derive from an adult in good health.

This clone was counted only a few times. The chain combines TRBV7-3 with TRBJ2-1, with D possibly matching TRBD2 (5 bases). The CDR3 loop spans 15 amino acids. Germline V gene sequence: CDR1 SGHTA, CDR2 FQGTGA. Trimming shortened V by 1 base and J by 4 bases, and 11 bases separated the two germline ends. The CDR3 reads CASSLRADSYNEQFF. DNA for the CDR3: TGTGCCAGCAGCTTAAGAGCGGACTCATACAATGAGCAGTTCTTC.

CDR3: CASSIRGEGEAGYTF. CDR3 sequence (DNA): TGTGCCAGCAGTATCCGCGGTGAGGGGGAGGCTGGCTACACCTTC. The chain recombines TRBV28 with TRBJ1-2, with a possible D match to TRBD1 (6 bases). Germline loops: CDR1 MDHEN, CDR2 SYDVKM. Trimming took off 5 bases at V and 7 bases at J, with 20 bases between the two ends. CDR3 size: 15 residues.

Only one count was recorded for this clone. The CDR3 sequence: CASSQNQGVGRGFLFNEQFF. The DNA of the CDR3 is TGTGCCAGCAGCCAGAACCAAGGGGTCGGGCGGGGCTTTCTTTTCAATGAGCAGTTCTTC. This chain uses TRBV3-1 (or the pseudogene TRBV3-2) with TRBJ2-1; TRBD2 might be the D (6 bases). The CDR3 is made up of 20 amino acids. Trimming shortened V by 3 bases and J by 6 bases, and 30 bases separated the two germline ends. CDR1 and CDR2 (germline): LGHDT, YNNKEL (reference sequence).

The genes are TRBV10-1 and TRBJ2-3; TRBD1 agrees at 11 bases. CDR1 and CDR2 (germline): WNHNN, SYGVQD (reference sequence). The CDR3 is 15 amino acids. V trimming: 6 bases; J trimming: 4 bases; junction bases outside the gene matches: 6. The CDR3, as DNA: TGCGCCAGCAGGGGGGACAGGGGGTCCGCAGATACGCAGTATTTT. Its translation: CASRGDRGSADTQYF.

The rearrangement links TRBV28 to TRBJ2-7; D is tentatively TRBD1 or TRBD2 (6 bases each). The CDR3 runs to 15 residues. Germline V CDR1 and CDR2: MDHEN, SYDVKM. Trimming stripped 4 bases from V and 0 bases from J, with 13 bases between. CDR3 sequence reads: CASSSRGPSSYEQYF. The CDR3 DNA is TGTGCCAGCAGTTCCCGGGGGCCTAGCTCCTACGAGCAGTACTTC.

V and J are TRBV3-1 (or the pseudogene TRBV3-2) and TRBJ1-1; TRBD1 might be the D (5 bases). CDR3 length: 15 amino acids. Per germline, CDR1 LGHDT and CDR2 YNNKEL (reference sequence). Between the trimmed V and J ends, which lost 1 base and 5 bases, there was a span of 14 bases. CDR3 sequence (DNA): TGTGCCAGCAGCCAAGGGAGGGGCGCGGGGACTGAAGCTTTCTTT. Translated: CASSQGRGAGTEAFF.

This clone has only one observation. The chain employs TRBV2 and TRBJ2-7; 11 bases align to TRBD1. V lost 7 bases and J lost 5; bases outside the gene matches: 7. The V gene's germline CDR1 is SNHLY and CDR2 FYNNEI. The CDR3 has 14 residues. CDR3 bases: TGTGCCAGCAACTTCGGACAGGGGGCTCACGAGCAGTACTTC. It codes for CASNFGQGAHEQYF.

The chain recombines TRBV7-9 with TRBJ1-1; D might be TRBD1 (6 bases). CDR1 is SEHNR, CDR2 FQNEAQ, per germline (reference sequence). V was trimmed by 5 bases and J by 0 bases, leaving 7 bases between them. The CDR3 loop spans 13 amino acids. The CDR3 protein is CASSRTVNTEAFF. Here the CDR3 DNA reads TGTGCCAGCAGCCGGACAGTGAACACTGAAGCTTTCTTT.

The V and J genes are TRBV15 and TRBJ2-1; the match to TRBD2 covers 7 bases. J was trimmed by 7 bases and V by 0 bases; bases with no gene match: 0. In germline, CDR1 is LNHNV, CDR2 YYDKDF (reference sequence). This CDR3 contains 13 residues. CDR3 in amino acids: CATSRDGRNEQFF. The DNA of the CDR3 is TGTGCCACCAGCAGAGACGGGAGGAATGAGCAGTTCTTC.

The chain is built from TRBV9 and TRBJ2-3, with 10 nucleotides matching TRBD2. The junction had 3 bases not matched to a gene; V was cut back by 0 bases and J by 2 bases. Germline V lookup: CDR1 SGDLS, CDR2 YYNGEE. This CDR3 spans 16 amino acids. DNA for the CDR3: TGTGCCAGCAGCGTAGCTAGCGGGGGCAACACAGATACGCAGTATTTT. Amino acid sequence: CASSVASGGNTDTQYF.

The chain is built from TRBV27 and TRBJ1-5; no clear D. The CDR3 totals 11 residues. CDR1 is MNHEY, CDR2 SMNVEV, per germline (reference sequence). The CDR3 DNA reads as TGTGTCTATGTCGGCCATCAGCCCCAGCATTTT. Translated, it gives CVYVGHQPQHF.

This chain joins TRBV19 and TRBJ2-5; D is perhaps TRBD2 (6 bases). This CDR3 spans 14 amino acids. Germline assignment: CDR1 LNHDA and CDR2 SQIVND (reference sequence). V was pared by 6 bases and J by 2 bases, with 13 bases between. The CDR3 protein is CASSPFSGQETQYF. CDR3 DNA sequence: TGTGCCAGTAGCCCCTTTAGCGGTCAAGAGACCCAGTACTTC.

This chain links TRBV7-9 with TRBJ1-5, with D possibly TRBD1 on 5 matching bases. The germline V and J ends were trimmed by 7 bases and 4 bases, with 14 bases remaining between them. The CDR3 has 14 amino acids. Germline V gene lookup returns CDR1 SEHNR and CDR2 FQNEAQ (reference sequence). CDR3 amino acids: CASTSGTSNQPQHF. DNA of the CDR3: TGTGCCAGCACCTCCGGGACTTCGAATCAGCCCCAGCATTTT.

This chain uses TRBV5-1 with TRBJ1-1, with 8 bases identical to TRBD1. Per germline, CDR1 SGHRS and CDR2 YFSETQ. This CDR3 spans 16 amino acids. Trimming at V came to 2 bases and at J to 0 bases, leaving 6 bases not matched to a gene. The CDR3 spells CASSLERQGMNTEAFF. CDR3 nucleotides: TGCGCCAGCAGCTTAGAAAGACAGGGGATGAACACTGAAGCTTTCTTT.

The chain employs TRBV24-1 and TRBJ2-7; D may be TRBD1 (6 bases). CDR1 is KGHDR, CDR2 SFDVKD, per germline. Trimming took 3 bases from V and 5 from J, leaving 16 bases between them. This CDR3 comprises 15 residues. The CDR3 DNA reads as TGTGCCACCAGTGATAAAGGTACAGGGTACCACGAGCAGTACTTC. Its protein is CATSDKGTGYHEQYF.

CDR3 coding DNA: TGTGCCAGCAGTTACTCTGGGGGCGAGGTAGGGAACACTGAAGCTTTCTTT. The encoded protein is CASSYSGGEVGNTEAFF. The gene calls are TRBV6-2 or TRBV6-3 and TRBJ1-1, with D possibly matching TRBD1 (6 bases). The CDR3 consists of 17 residues. Trimming shortened V by 0 bases and J by 1 base, and 15 bases separated the two germline ends. CDR1 is MNHEY, CDR2 SVGEGT, per germline.